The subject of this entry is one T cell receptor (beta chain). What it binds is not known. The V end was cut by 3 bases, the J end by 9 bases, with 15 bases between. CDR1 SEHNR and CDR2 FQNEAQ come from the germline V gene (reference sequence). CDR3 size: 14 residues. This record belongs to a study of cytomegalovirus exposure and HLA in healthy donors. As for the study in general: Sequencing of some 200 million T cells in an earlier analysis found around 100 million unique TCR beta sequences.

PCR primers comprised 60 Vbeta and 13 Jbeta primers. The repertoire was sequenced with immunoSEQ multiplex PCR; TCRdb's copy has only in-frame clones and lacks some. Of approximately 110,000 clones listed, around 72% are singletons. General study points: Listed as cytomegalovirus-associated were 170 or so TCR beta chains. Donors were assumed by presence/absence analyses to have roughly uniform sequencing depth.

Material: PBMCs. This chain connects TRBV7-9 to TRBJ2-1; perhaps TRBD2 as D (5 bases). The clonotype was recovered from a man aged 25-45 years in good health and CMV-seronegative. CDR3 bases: TGTGCCAGCAGCTTCCGGGAACTGGACCGTGAGCAGTTCTTC. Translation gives CASSFRELDREQFF.